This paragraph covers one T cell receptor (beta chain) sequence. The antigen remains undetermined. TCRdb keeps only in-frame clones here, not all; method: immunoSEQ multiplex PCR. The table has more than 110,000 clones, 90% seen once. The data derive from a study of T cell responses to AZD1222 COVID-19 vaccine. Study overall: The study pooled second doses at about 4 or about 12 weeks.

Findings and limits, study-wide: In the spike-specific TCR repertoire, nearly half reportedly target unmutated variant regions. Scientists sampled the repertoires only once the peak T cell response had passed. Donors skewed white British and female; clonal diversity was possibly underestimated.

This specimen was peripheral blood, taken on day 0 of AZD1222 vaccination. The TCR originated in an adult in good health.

The CDR3 DNA follows: TGTGCCAGCAGTTTATTTGTGGCCGGGGGGCCCTCTCGGCAGTACTTC. Protein: CASSLFVAGGPSRQYF. The chain joins TRBV27 to TRBJ2-7, with D maybe TRBD2 (7 bases). Germline CDR1 is MNHEY and CDR2 is SMNVEV (reference sequence). The CDR3 loop spans 16 amino acids. Trimming removed 1 base from V and 9 bases from J, with 22 bases in between.